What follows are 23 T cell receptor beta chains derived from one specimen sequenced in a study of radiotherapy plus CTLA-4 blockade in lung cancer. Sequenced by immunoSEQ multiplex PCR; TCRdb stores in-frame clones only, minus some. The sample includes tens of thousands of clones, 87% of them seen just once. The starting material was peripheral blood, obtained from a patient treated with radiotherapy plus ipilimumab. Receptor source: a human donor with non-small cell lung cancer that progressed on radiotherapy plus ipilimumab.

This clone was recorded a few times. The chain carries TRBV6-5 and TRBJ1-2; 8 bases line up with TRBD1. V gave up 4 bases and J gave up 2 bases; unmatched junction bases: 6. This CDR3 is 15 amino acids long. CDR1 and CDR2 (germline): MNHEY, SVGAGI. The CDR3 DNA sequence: TGTGCCAGCAGTTCGTCAGGGGGCAACAACTATGGCTACACCTTC. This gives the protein CASSSSGGNNYGYTF.

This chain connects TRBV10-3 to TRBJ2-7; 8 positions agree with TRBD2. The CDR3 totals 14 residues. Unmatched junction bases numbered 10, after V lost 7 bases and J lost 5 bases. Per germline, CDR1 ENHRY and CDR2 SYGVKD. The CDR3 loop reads CAIMKAGAFHEQYF. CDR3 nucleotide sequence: TGTGCCATCATGAAAGCGGGGGCTTTCCACGAGCAGTACTTC.

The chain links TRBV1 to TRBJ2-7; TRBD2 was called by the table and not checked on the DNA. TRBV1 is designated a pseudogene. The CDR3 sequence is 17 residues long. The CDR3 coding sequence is TGCACCAGCAGCCATGCAGGGACTAGCGGGGAACGCTACGAGCAGTACTTC. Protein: CTSSHAGTSGERYEQYF.

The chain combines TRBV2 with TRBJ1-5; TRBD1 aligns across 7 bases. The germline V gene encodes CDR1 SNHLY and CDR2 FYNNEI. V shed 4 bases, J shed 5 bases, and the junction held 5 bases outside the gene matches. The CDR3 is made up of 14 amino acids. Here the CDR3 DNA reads TGTGCCAGCAGTGCCAAGACAGGGTATCAGCCCCAGCATTTT. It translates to CASSAKTGYQPQHF.

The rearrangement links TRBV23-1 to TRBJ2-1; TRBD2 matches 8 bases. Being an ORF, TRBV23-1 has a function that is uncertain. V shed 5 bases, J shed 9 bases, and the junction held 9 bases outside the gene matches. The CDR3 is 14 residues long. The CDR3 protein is CASSRVAGTCEQFF. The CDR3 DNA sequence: TGCGCCAGCAGTAGGGTAGCGGGAACGTGTGAGCAGTTCTTC.

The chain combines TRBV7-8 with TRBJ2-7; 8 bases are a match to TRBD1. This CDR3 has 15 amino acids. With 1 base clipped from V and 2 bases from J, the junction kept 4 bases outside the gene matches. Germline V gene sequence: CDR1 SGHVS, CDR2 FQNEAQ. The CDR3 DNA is TGTGCCAGCAGCTTAGGGGGGACAGGACCCTACGAGCAGTACTTC. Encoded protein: CASSLGGTGPYEQYF.

Written as DNA, the CDR3 is TGTGCCAGCCGCAGAGACTTCAGAAGCTCCTACGAGCAGTACGTC. Translating gives CASRRDFRSSYEQYV. The J gene is TRBJ2-7, the V gene TRBV2, with D uncertain. V was trimmed by 8 bases and J by 0 bases, leaving 17 bases between them. The CDR3 covers 15 residues. Germline-derived CDR1 and CDR2 are SNHLY and FYNNEI.

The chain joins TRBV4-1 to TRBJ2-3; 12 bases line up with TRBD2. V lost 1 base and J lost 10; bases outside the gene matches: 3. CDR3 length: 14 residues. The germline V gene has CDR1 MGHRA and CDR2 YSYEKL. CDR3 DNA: TGCGCCAGCAGCCAAGGGACTAGCGGGACGGCGCAGTATTTT. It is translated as CASSQGTSGTAQYF.

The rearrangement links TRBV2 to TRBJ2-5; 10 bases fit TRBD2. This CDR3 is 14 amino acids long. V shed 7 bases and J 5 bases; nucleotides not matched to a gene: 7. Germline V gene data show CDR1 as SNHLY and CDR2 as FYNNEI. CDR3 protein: CASTETSGSETQYF. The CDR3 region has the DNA TGTGCCAGCACCGAGACTAGCGGGTCGGAGACCCAGTACTTC.

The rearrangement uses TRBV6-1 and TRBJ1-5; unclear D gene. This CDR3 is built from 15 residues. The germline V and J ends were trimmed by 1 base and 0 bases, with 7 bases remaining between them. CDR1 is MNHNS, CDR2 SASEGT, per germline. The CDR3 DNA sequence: TGTGCCAGCAGTGAAGTCCAAAGTAGCAATCAGCCCCAGCATTTT. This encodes CASSEVQSSNQPQHF.

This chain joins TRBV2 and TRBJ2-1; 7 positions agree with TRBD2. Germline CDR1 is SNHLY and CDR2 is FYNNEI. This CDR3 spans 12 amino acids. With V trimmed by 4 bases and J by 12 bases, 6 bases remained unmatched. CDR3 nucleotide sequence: TGTGCCAGCAGTGTCATCCCGGGGGGGCAGTTCTTC. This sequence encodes CASSVIPGGQFF.

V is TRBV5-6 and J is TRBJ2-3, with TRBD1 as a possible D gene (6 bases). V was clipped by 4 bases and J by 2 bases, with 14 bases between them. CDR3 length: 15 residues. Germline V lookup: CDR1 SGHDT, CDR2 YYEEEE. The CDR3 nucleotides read TGTGCCAGCAGCCAGGGGATCGGATCCACAGATACGCAGTATTTT. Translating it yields CASSQGIGSTDTQYF.

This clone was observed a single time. CDR3 bases: TGTGCCAGCAGTGGACCGGGCGATAGCACAGATACGCAGTATTTT. It encodes CASSGPGDSTDTQYF. This sequence joins TRBV25-1 and TRBJ2-3; D is ambiguous. Germline lookup yields CDR1 MGHDK and CDR2 SYGVNS. V shed 4 bases and J shed 0 bases, with 11 bases lying between them. This CDR3 is 15 amino acids long.

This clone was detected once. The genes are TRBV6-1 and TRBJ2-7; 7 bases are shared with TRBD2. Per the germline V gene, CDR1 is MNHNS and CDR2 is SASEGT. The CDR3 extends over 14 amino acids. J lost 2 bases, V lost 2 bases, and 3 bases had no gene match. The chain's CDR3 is CASSEWSGTYEQYV. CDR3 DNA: TGTGCCAGCAGTGAATGGAGCGGGACCTACGAGCAGTACGTC.

The CDR3 nucleotides are TGTGCCAGCAGGAAGGGGTACAGACCGAACACTGAAGCTTTCTTT. Translated: CASRKGYRPNTEAFF. V usage is TRBV6-1 and J usage is TRBJ1-1; a weak D match, TRBD1 (5 bases). The CDR3 is made up of 15 amino acids. V was cut by 6 bases and J by 1 base, with 15 bases left in between. Germline lookup yields CDR1 MNHNS and CDR2 SASEGT.

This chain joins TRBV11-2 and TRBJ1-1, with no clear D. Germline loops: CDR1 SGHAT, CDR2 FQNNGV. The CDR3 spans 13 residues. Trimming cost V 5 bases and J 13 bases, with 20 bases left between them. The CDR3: CASSVSVVGSGFF. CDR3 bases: TGTGCCAGCAGCGTATCTGTTGTGGGGTCCGGTTTCTTT.

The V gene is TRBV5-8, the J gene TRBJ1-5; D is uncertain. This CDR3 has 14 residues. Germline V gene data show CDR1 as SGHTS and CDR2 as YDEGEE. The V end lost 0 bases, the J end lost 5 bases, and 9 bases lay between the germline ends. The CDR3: CASSLGIPDQPQHF. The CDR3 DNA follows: TGTGCCAGCAGCTTGGGGATCCCTGATCAGCCCCAGCATTTT.

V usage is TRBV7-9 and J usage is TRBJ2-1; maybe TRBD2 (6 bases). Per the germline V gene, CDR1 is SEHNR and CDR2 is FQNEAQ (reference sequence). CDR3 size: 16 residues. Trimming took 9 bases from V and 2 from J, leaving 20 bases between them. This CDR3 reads CASRPRISGPYNEQFF. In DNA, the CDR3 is TGTGCCAGTAGACCCCGAATTAGCGGACCCTACAATGAGCAGTTCTTC. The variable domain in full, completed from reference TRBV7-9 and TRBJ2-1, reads DTGVSQNPRHKITKRGQNVTFRCDPISEHNRLYWYRQTLGQGPEFLTYFQNEAQLEKSRLLSDRFSAERPKGSFSTLEIQRTEQGDSAMYLCASRPRISGPYNEQFFGPGTRLTVL.

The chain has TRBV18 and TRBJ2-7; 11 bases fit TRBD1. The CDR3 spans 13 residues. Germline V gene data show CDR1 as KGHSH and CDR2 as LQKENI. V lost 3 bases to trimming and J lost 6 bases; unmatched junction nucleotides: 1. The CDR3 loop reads CASSPGTGGEQYF. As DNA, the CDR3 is TGTGCCAGCTCACCCGGGACAGGGGGCGAGCAGTACTTC.

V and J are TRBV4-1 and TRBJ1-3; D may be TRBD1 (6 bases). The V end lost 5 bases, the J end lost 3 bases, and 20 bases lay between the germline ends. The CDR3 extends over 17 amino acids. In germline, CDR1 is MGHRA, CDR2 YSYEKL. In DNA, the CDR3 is TGCGCCAGCAGCGAAGGAGATGGCAGGGGCTTTGGAAACACCATATATTTT. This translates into CASSEGDGRGFGNTIYF.

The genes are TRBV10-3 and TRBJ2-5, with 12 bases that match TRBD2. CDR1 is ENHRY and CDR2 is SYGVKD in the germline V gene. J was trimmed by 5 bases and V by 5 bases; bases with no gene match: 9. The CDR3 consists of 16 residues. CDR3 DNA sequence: TGTGCCATCAGTCCAGGGCCTAGCGGGAGGGGGGAGACCCAGTACTTC. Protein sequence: CAISPGPSGRGETQYF.

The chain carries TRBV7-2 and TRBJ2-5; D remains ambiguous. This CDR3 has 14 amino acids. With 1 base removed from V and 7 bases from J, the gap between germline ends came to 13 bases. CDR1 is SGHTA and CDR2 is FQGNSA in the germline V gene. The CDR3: CASSLVVRGGTQYF. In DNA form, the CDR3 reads TGTGCCAGCAGCTTAGTCGTCCGAGGCGGGACCCAGTACTTC.

Here the CDR3 reads CAIRRGQGRTGELFF. In DNA, the CDR3 is TGTGCCATCAGGAGGGGACAGGGAAGAACCGGGGAGCTGTTTTTT. The V and J genes are TRBV10-3 and TRBJ2-2; 9 bases agree with TRBD1. V was clipped by 6 bases and J by 5 bases; unmatched bases: 7. The CDR3 consists of 15 residues. From germline, CDR1 is ENHRY and CDR2 SYGVKD.